One sample yielded the 12 T cell receptor beta chains listed below, sequenced in a study of cytomegalovirus exposure and HLA in healthy donors. Some clones are missing from TCRdb's copy, which holds only in-frame ones; the method was immunoSEQ multiplex PCR. The table shows over 100,000 clones, with 88% occurring only once. Sequencing was done on a sample of PBMCs. Receptors originate from a woman under 30 in good health and CMV-seronegative.

The chain has TRBV7-2 and TRBJ2-7; D unclear. The CDR3 extends over 14 amino acids. In germline, CDR1 is SGHTA, CDR2 FQGNSA. V was shortened by 1 base and J by 5 bases, with 12 bases between the two germline ends. CDR3 residues: CASSLGNSFDEQYF. The CDR3 DNA is TGTGCCAGCAGCTTAGGTAACTCCTTCGACGAGCAGTACTTC.

This clone was seen only once. This chain links TRBV28 with TRBJ2-1; 7 bases fit TRBD2. The CDR3 runs to 12 residues. The V and J ends lost 11 bases and 4 bases, in that order; junction bases with no gene match: 5. The germline V gene has CDR1 MDHEN and CDR2 SYDVKM. The CDR3 nucleotides read TGTGCCGGCCTAGCGGCATACAATGAGCAGTTCTTC. This gives the protein CAGLAAYNEQFF.

The chain employs TRBV6-4 and TRBJ2-1; 8 bases match TRBD2. Per germline, CDR1 MRHNA and CDR2 SNTAGT. Trimming removed 2 bases from V and 6 bases from J; junction bases left unmatched: 3. The CDR3 has 14 amino acids. CDR3 DNA sequence: TGTGCCAGCAGTGACGAAGCGGGAGTCAATGAGCAGTTCTTC. Its protein is CASSDEAGVNEQFF.

This clone has only a few counts. This chain joins TRBV15 and TRBJ2-1; 9 bases map to TRBD2. J was trimmed by 8 bases and V by 0 bases; bases with no gene match: 5. Germline V gene sequence: CDR1 LNHNV, CDR2 YYDKDF (reference sequence). This CDR3 spans 15 amino acids. CDR3 region: CATSRDSGSTDEQFF. The CDR3 bases are TGTGCCACCAGCAGAGATAGCGGGAGTACCGATGAGCAGTTCTTC.

The chain combines TRBV9 with TRBJ2-7; 12 bases align to TRBD2. Per the germline V gene, CDR1 is SGDLS and CDR2 is YYNGEE. The CDR3 is 14 amino acids. After removal of 4 bases from V and 7 bases from J, the junction contained 6 bases not matched to a gene. CDR3 coding DNA: TGTGCCAGCAGCACGGGCGGACTAGCGGGGGAGCAGTACTTC. Its translation is CASSTGGLAGEQYF.

The V and J genes are TRBV7-8 and TRBJ2-2; TRBD2 might be the D (6 bases). This CDR3 contains 16 residues. Germline V lookup: CDR1 SGHVS, CDR2 FQNEAQ. Trimming pared 7 bases from V and 1 base from J, leaving 16 bases between. This chain's CDR3 is CASTIRLRENTGELFF. The CDR3 bases are TGTGCCAGCACCATAAGGTTGCGGGAGAACACCGGGGAGCTGTTTTTT. The complete variable domain, with remaining parts taken from reference TRBV7-8 and TRBJ2-2, reads GAGVSQSPRYKVAKRGQDVALRCDPISGHVSLFWYQQALGQGPEFLTYFQNEAQLDKSGLPSDRFFAERPEGSVSTLKIQRTQQEDSAVYLCASTIRLRENTGELFFGEGSRLTVL.

This chain uses TRBV30 with TRBJ1-5, with a possible D match to TRBD1 (5 bases). The germline V gene has CDR1 GTSNPN and CDR2 SVGIG (reference sequence). V was trimmed by 1 base and J by 9 bases, leaving 13 bases between them. The CDR3 consists of 13 residues. The CDR3 loop reads CAWSAGPSAPQHF. CDR3 DNA: TGTGCCTGGAGTGCAGGGCCATCCGCGCCCCAGCATTTT.

The chain couples TRBV15 to TRBJ2-5; the D gene is possibly TRBD2 (6 bases). CDR1 and CDR2 (germline): LNHNV, YYDKDF (reference sequence). CDR3 length equals 14 residues. The V and J ends lost 5 bases and 6 bases respectively, with 16 bases between them. The DNA for the CDR3 is TGTGCCACCAGCGAGGGTGGAGGGGCTCAGACCCAGTACTTC. Translation gives CATSEGGGAQTQYF.

This chain uses TRBV29-1 with TRBJ2-3; D not resolved. Trimming took 3 bases from V and 2 from J, leaving 15 bases between them. Germline loops: CDR1 SQVTM, CDR2 ANQGSEA. The length of the CDR3 is 15 residues. Here the CDR3 DNA reads TGCAGCGTTGAGGGCAGTTCGACAATCACAGATACGCAGTATTTT. Protein product: CSVEGSSTITDTQYF.

The V gene is TRBV9, the J gene TRBJ2-1; 12 nucleotides line up with TRBD2. The length of the CDR3 is 15 residues. Germline V CDR1 and CDR2: SGDLS, YYNGEE. J lost 8 bases, V lost 3 bases, and 6 bases had no gene match. The CDR3 DNA follows: TGTGCCAGCAGCGCTAGCGGGGGGGCTATCGATGAGCAGTTCTTC. Translation gives CASSASGGAIDEQFF.

This clone showed up just once. CDR3 in DNA: TGTGCCAGCAGTCTAGCCAAACAGGGGCTCGGCTCCTACAATGAGCAGTTCTTC. Residues: CASSLAKQGLGSYNEQFF. The genes are TRBV5-4 and TRBJ2-1, with TRBD1 matching 7 bases. With V trimmed by 5 bases and J by 0 bases, 14 bases remained unmatched. Germline V gene sequence: CDR1 SGHNT, CDR2 YYREEE (reference sequence). The CDR3 extends over 18 amino acids. Drawing the rest from reference TRBV5-4 and TRBJ2-1, the complete variable domain is ETGVTQSPTHLIKTRGQQVTLRCSSQSGHNTVSWYQQALGQGPQFIFQYYREEENGRGNFPPRFSGLQFPNYSSELNVNALELDDSALYLCASSLAKQGLGSYNEQFFGPGTRLTVL.

The chain employs TRBV10-3 and TRBJ2-3; 12 bases match TRBD1. Per the germline V gene, CDR1 is ENHRY and CDR2 is SYGVKD. Unmatched junction bases numbered 4, after V lost 4 bases and J lost 5 bases. This CDR3 comprises 15 residues. CDR3 loop: CAISGDRGPGDTQYF. CDR3 nucleotides: TGTGCCATCAGTGGGGACAGGGGGCCGGGAGATACGCAGTATTTT.